This T cell receptor beta chain was identified in a study of shared clonotypes between healthy human individuals. Genomic DNA from unsorted samples was obtained from approximately 96 million PBMCs (per sample). This CDR3 spans 14 amino acids. The germline V and J ends were trimmed by 6 bases and 6 bases, with 14 bases remaining between them. Germline CDR1 reads MNHNS; CDR2 reads SASEGT. Sequencing used immunoSEQ multiplex PCR; TCRdb keeps in-frame clones, though not all of them. The table shows some 96,000 clones, with more than 45% occurring only once. Sequenced input: PBMCs. The TCR sequence derives from a woman aged 40 to 49 in good health. Some clones in this sample may be carry-over from other donors' samples. The chain couples TRBV6-1 to TRBJ2-2; perhaps D is TRBD1 or TRBD2 (5 bases each). In DNA form, the CDR3 reads TGTGCCAGCAGGGGGGACCCGCAATCCGGGGAGCTGTTTTTT. Residues: CASRGDPQSGELFF.